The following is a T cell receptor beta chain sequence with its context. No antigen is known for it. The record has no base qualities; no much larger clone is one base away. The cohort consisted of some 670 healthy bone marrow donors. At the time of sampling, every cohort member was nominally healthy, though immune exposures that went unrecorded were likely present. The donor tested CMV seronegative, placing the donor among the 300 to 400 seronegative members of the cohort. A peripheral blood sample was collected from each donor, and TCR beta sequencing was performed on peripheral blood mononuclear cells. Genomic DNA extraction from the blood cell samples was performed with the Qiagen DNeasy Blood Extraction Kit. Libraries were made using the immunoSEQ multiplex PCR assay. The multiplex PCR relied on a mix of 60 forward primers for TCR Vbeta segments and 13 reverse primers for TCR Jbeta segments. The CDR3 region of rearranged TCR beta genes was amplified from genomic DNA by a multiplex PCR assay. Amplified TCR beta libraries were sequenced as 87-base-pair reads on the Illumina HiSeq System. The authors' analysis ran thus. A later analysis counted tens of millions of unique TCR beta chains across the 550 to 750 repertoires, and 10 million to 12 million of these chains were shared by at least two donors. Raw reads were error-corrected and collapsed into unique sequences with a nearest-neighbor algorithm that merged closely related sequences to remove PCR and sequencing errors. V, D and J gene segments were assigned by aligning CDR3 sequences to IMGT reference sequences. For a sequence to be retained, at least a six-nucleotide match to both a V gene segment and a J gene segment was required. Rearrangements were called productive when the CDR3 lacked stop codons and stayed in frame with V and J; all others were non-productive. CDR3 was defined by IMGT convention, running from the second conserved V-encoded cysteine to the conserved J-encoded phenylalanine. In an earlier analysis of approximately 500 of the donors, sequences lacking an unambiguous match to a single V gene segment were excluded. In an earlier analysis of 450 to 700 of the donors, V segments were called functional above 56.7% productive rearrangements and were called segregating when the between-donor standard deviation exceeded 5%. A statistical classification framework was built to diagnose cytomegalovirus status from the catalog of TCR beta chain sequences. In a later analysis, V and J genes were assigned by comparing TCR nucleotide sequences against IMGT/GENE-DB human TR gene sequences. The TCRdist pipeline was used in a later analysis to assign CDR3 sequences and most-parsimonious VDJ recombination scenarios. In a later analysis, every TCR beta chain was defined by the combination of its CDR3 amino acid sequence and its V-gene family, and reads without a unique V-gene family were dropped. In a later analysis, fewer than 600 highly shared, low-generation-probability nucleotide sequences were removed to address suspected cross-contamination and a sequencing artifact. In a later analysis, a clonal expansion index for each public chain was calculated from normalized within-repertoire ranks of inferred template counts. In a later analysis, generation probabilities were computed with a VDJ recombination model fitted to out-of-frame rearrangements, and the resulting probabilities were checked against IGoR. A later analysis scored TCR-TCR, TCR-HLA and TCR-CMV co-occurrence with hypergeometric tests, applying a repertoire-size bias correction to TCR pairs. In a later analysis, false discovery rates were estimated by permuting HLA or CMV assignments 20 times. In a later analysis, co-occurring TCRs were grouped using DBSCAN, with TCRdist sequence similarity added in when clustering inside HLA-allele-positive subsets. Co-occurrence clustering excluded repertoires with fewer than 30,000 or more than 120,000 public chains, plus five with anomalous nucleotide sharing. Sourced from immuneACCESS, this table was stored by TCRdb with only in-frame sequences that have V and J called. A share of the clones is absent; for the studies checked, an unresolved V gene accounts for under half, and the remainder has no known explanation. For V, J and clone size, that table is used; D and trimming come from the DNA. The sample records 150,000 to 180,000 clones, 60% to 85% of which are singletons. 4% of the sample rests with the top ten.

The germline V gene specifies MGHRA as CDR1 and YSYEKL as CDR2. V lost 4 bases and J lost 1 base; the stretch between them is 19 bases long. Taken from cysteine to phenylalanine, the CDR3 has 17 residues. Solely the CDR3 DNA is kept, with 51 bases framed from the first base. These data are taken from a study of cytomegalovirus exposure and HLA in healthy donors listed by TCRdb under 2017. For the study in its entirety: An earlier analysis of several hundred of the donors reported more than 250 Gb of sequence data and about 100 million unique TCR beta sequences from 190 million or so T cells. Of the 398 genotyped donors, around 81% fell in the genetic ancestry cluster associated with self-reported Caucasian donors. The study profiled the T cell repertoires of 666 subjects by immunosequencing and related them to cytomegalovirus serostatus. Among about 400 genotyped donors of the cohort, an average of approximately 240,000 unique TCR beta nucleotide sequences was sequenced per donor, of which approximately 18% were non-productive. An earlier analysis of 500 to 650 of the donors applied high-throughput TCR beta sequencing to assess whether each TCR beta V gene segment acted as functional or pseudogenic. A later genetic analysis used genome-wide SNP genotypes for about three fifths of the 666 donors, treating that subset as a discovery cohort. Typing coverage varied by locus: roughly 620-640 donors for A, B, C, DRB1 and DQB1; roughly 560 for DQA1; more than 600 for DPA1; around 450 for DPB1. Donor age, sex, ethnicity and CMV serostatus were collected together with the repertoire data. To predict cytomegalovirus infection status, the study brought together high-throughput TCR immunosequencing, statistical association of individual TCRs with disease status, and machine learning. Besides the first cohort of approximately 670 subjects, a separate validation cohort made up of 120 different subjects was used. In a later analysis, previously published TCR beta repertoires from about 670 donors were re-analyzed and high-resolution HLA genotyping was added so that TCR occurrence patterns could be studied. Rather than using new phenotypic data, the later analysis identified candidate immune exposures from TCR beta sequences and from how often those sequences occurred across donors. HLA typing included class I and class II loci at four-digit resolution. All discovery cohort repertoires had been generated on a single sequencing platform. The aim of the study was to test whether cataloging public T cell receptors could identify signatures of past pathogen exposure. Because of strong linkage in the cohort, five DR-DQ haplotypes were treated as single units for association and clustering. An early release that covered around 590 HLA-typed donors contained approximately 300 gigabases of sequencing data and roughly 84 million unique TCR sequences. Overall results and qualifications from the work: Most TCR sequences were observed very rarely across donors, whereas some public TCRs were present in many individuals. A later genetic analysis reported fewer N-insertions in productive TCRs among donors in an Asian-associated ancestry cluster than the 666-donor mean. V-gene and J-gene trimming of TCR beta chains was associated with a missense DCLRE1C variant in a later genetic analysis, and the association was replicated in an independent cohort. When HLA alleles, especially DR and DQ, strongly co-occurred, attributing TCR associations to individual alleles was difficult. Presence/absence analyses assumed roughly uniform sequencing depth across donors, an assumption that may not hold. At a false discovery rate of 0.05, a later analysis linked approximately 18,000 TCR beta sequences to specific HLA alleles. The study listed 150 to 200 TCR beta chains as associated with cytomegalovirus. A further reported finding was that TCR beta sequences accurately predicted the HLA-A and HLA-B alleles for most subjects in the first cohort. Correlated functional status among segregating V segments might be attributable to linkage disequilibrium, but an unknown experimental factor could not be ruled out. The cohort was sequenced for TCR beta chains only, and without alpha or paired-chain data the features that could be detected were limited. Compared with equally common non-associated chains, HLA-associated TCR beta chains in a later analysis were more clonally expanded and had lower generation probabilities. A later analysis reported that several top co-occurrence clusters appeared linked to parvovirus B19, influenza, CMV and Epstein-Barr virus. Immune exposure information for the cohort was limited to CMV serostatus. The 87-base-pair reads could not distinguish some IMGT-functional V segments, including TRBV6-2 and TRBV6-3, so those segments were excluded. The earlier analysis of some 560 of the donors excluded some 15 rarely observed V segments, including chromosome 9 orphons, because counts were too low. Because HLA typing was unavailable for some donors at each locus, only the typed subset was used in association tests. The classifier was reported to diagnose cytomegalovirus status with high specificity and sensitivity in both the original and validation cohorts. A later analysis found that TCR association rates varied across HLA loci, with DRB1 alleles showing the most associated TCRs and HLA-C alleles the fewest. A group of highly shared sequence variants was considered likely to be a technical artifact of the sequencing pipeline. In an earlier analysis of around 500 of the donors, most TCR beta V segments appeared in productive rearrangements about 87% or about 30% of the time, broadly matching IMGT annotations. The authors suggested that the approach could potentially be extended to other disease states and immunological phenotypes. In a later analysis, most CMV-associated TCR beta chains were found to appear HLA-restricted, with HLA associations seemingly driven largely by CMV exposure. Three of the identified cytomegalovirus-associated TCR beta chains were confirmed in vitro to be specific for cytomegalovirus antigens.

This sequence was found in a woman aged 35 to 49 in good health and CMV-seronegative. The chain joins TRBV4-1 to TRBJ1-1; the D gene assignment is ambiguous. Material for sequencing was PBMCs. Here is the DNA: TGCGCCAGCAGCCCCATCGTTACAAAAGAAAGGAACACTGAAGCTTTCTTT. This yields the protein CASSPIVTKERNTEAFF.